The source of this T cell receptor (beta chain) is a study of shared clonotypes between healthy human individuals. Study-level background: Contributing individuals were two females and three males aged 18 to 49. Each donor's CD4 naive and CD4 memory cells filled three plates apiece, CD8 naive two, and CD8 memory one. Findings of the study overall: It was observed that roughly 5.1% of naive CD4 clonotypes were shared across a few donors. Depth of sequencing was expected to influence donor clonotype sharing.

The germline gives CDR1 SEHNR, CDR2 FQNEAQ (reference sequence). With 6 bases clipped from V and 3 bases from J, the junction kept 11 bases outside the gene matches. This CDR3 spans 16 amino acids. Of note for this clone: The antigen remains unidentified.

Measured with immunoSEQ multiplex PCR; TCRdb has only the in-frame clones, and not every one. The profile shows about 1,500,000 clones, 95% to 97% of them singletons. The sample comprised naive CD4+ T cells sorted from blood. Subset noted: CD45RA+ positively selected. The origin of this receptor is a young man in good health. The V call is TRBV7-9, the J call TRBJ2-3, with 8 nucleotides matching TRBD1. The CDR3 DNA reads TGTGCCAGCAGTACAAGGGACAGGATATTGACAGATACGCAGTATTTT. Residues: CASSTRDRILTDTQYF.